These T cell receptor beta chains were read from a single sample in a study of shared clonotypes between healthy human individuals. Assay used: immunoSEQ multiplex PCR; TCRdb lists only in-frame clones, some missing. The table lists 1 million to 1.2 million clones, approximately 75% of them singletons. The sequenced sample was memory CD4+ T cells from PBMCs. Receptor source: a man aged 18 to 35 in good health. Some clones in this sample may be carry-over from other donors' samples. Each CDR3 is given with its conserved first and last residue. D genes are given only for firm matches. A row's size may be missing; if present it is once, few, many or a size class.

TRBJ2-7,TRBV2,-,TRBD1,TGTGCCAGCAGTCCTTACCCTCGGACAGGCCCACTTTACGAGCAGTACTTC,CASSPYPRTGPLYEQYF
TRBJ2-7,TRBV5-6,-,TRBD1,TGTGCCAGCAGCTTGGGACAGGGCCACGAGCAGTACTTC,CASSLGQGHEQYF
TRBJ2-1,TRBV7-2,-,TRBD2,TGTGCCAGCAGCAACGTAGCGGGAGGGTTTGGTGAGCAGTTCTTC,CASSNVAGGFGEQFF
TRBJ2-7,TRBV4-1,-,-,TGCGCCAGCAGCCCCCAGGAACAGGTTCAAGGGGAGCAGTACTTC,CASSPQEQVQGEQYF
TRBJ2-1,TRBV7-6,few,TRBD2,TGTGCCAGCAGCTCGTCACTAGCGGGAGTGGCCTACAATGAGCAGTTCTTC,CASSSSLAGVAYNEQFF
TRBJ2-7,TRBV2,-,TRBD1,TGTGCCAGCAGGGGGGACAGGGGGCTCTACGAGCAGTACTTC,CASRGDRGLYEQYF
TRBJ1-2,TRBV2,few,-,TGTGCCAGCAGTGATACGGCGGGCTATGGCTACACCTTC,CASSDTAGYGYTF
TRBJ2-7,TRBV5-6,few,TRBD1,TGTGCCAGCAGCTTGGGGACAGGGGGCAGGCCCTACGAGCAGTACTTC,CASSLGTGGRPYEQYF
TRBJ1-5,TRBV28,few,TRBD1,TGTGCCAGCAGCACCTTCCGGACAGGCTGGGATCAGCCCCAGCATTTT,CASSTFRTGWDQPQHF
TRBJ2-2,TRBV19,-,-,TGTGCCAGTAGTATTGGGAGCGGCCCGTCCACCGGGGAGCTGTTTTTT,CASSIGSGPSTGELFF
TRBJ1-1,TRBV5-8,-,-,TGTGCCAGCAGGCTCACTCGAGGGACAAGGAACACTGAAGCTTTCTTT,CASRLTRGTRNTEAFF
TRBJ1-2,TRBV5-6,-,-,TGTGCCAGCAGCTTATCAGGGAGCGCTAACTATGGCTACACCTTC,CASSLSGSANYGYTF
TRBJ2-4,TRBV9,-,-,TGTGCCAGCAGCGCTCCCCTAACCGGGGCTGGACGGAACATTCAGTACTTC,CASSAPLTGAGRNIQYF
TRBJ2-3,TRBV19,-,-,TGTGCCAGTAGGCCACTGAGGGGAGAGACAGATACGCAGTATTTT,CASRPLRGETDTQYF
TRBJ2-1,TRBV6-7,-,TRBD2,TGTGCCAGCAGATCCACGGGAGGGCCTAAGATAAATGAGCAGTTCTTC,CASRSTGGPKINEQFF
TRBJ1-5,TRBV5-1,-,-,TGCGCCAGCAGCTTGGACGGGGGCGCGCAGCCCCAGCATTTT,CASSLDGGAQPQHF
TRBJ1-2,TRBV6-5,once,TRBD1,TGTGCCAGCAGTTACAGGGGGCGCGTTAGAGACTATGGCTACACCTTC,CASSYRGRVRDYGYTF
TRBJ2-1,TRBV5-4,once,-,TGTGCCAGCAGCTTGTCCCTTCTATCGTACAATGAGCAGTTCTTC,CASSLSLLSYNEQFF
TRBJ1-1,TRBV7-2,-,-,TGTGCCAGCAGCTCCCCACTAGCCGAAGCTTTCTTT,CASSSPLAEAFF
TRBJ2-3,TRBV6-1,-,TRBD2,TGTGCCAGCAGTGAACGACTAGCGGGCACAGATACGCAGTATTTT,CASSERLAGTDTQYF
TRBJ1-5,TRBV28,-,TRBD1,TGTGCCAGCAGTCCACGGACAGGAGGGAGCAATCAGCCCCAGCATTTT,CASSPRTGGSNQPQHF
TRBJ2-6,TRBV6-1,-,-,TGTGCCAGCACTCGGTCGGGCTCTGGGGCCAACGTCCTGACTTTC,CASTRSGSGANVLTF
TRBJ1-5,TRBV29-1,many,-,TGCAGCGTTGCTGTCGGTGGCAATCAGCCCCAGCATTTT,CSVAVGGNQPQHF
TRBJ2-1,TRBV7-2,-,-,TGTGCCAGCAGCCCCCCTCCAGGCAATGAGCAGTTCTTC,CASSPPPGNEQFF
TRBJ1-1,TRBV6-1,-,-,TGTGCCAGCAGATTAGGAGGTGGCACTGAAGCTTTCTTT,CASRLGGGTEAFF
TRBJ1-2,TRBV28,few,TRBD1,TGTGCCAGCAGAGCCACAGGGGGCGAGGGAGGCTACACCTTC,CASRATGGEGGYTF
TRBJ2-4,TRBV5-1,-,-,TGCGCCAGCAGGTCGAGTGGCGAGAGCGGAAACATTCAGTACTTC,CASRSSGESGNIQYF
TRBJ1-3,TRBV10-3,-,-,TGTGCCATCAGTGAGTCCGCGGACTCTGGAAACACCATATATTTT,CAISESADSGNTIYF
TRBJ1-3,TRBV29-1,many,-,TGCAGCGTTGAAGATCGAGGGCGGGATTTGTCTGGAAACACCATATATTTT,CSVEDRGRDLSGNTIYF
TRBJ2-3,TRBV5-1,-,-,TGCGCCAGCAGCTTATGGGGTGAAACAGATACGCAGTATTTT,CASSLWGETDTQYF
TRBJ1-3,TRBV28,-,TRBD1,TGTGCCAGCAGATCTCCTTCCGGGACAGGGGGCTCTGGAAACACCATATATTTT,CASRSPSGTGGSGNTIYF
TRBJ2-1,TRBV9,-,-,TGTGCCAGCAGCGTAGATTCAGGGTACAATGAGCAGTTCTTC,CASSVDSGYNEQFF
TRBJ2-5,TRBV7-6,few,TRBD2,TGTGCCAGCAGCTTAGCGTTTCAGACTAGCGGGGCACAAGAGACCCAGTACTTC,CASSLAFQTSGAQETQYF
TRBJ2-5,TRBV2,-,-,TGTGCCAGCAGTGGTGTCACCCAAGAGACCCAGTACTTC,CASSGVTQETQYF
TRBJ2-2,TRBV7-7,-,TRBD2,TGTGCCAGCAGACGGGAGGGCCCCACCGGGGAGCTGTTTTTT,CASRREGPTGELFF
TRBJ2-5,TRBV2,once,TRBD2,TGTGCCAGCGTTGGGGGGGAGTCGGCGGAGACCCAGTACTTC,CASVGGESAETQYF
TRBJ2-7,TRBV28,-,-,TGTGCCAGCAGTTTCGCTAGCTACGAGCAGTACTTC,CASSFASYEQYF
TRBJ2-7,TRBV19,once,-,TGTGCCCCAAAAACTAGTTCAGGCGAGCAGTACTTC,CAPKTSSGEQYF
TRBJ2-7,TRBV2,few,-,TGTGCCAGCAGTGTAGGCGGCCCCTACGAGCAGTACTTC,CASSVGGPYEQYF
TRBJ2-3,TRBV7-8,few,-,TGTGCCAGCAGCTATTGGGGGAACACAGATACGCAGTATTTT,CASSYWGNTDTQYF
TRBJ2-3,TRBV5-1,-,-,TGCGCCAGCAGCTCAGAACGGACCACAGATACGCAGTATTTT,CASSSERTTDTQYF